Listed below are T cell receptor beta chains from one sample, sequenced in a study of cytomegalovirus exposure and HLA in healthy donors. The method was immunoSEQ multiplex PCR; TCRdb's version includes in-frame clones alone and lacks a portion of them. The repertoire table contains 130,000 to 150,000 clones. The sequencing input was PBMCs. The source of these receptors is a woman aged 50 to 60 in good health and CMV-seronegative. CDR3s include the opening cysteine and the closing phenylalanine or tryptophan. A D gene is named only where the DNA matches it firmly.

>.|TRBJ2-5|TRBV2
CASSENSQETQYF
>TRBD2|TRBJ2-1|TRBV5-1
CASSSGLTWNEQFF
>TRBD1|TRBJ1-2|TRBV7-2
CASSSTGVYGYTF
>TRBD1|TRBJ2-7|TRBV6-5
CASSPGTGHPYEQYF
>.|TRBJ1-5|TRBV27
CASSPRGGTWQPQHF
>.|TRBJ1-1|TRBV5-4
CASSLDSEAFF
>TRBD1|TRBJ2-7|TRBV27
CASSLFQGDHKFEQYF
>.|TRBJ2-7|TRBV27
CASSLSRDLNYEQYF
>.|TRBJ1-2|TRBV28
CASTPRDYGYTF
>TRBD1|TRBJ1-2|TRBV5-1
CASSVGQGSNYGYTF
>.|TRBJ2-7|TRBV28
CASSLSGYGVYEQYF
>TRBD1|TRBJ2-1|TRBV28
CASGLTRQGGEQFF
>TRBD1|TRBJ1-6|TRBV6-5
CASGDSYNSPLHF
>TRBD1|TRBJ1-5|TRBV30
CAWRAPTGGGQPQHF
>.|TRBJ2-7|TRBV19
CASSKEGQTLFDEQYF
>.|TRBJ2-1|TRBV4-3
CASSQVGERYNEQFF
>.|TRBJ1-1|TRBV9
CASSVEVMNTEAFF
>TRBD1|TRBJ2-1|TRBV5-4
CASSSNRGRNEQFF
>.|TRBJ1-1|TRBV7-2
CASSFSGVNTEAFF
>TRBD1|TRBJ1-2|TRBV5-5
CASSSQGGADYGYTF
>.|TRBJ1-5|TRBV6-5
CASSNQGRGQPQHF
>TRBD1|TRBJ1-3|TRBV4-2
CASSQQYRGPGNTIYF
>.|TRBJ2-1|TRBV19
CATLRNNEQFF
>TRBD1|TRBJ1-4|TRBV7-3
CASSTGQGEKLFF
>.|TRBJ1-3|TRBV28
CASSLWGSSGNTIYF
>.|TRBJ2-1|TRBV4-1
CASSQTGTPYNEQFF
>.|TRBJ2-3|TRBV18
CASSPKASSTDTQYF
>TRBD2|TRBJ2-1|TRBV7-7
CASSQGLAEYNEQFF